This T cell receptor (beta chain) appears in the sequencing data of a study of tumor-infiltrating lymphocytes in primary liver carcinoma. CDR1 is SQVTM, CDR2 ANQGSEA, per germline. CDR3 size: 13 residues. Unsorted whole blood yielded the blood RNA, and germline DNA was also extracted. For this clonotype: With a much larger clone just one base away, this may be a read error.

With around 490 ng total RNA as template and a constant-region primer, TCR beta cDNA was made. The TCR beta library was amplified through three nested multiplex PCR rounds in a modified ARM-PCR procedure. For 10 cycles apiece, the opening two PCR rounds ran with TRBV1-TRBV30 forward primers and a C-beta reverse primer. MiXCR, run by TCRdb on the multiplex PCR reads, gives a single entry per CDR3 protein. The table has approximately 320,000 distinct CDR3 sequences, about three fifths seen once. The receptor comes from a woman aged 30 to 39 with primary liver carcinoma and hepatitis B virus infection. The sample taken for sequencing was peripheral blood. This chain uses TRBV29-1 with TRBJ2-5; the D gene is possibly TRBD1 (6 bases). CDR3 in DNA: TGCAGCGTTGAAGGTTGGGGGCTGGAGACCCATTACTTC. It codes for CSVEGWGLETHYF. The full variable domain, with the rest looked up from reference TRBV29-1 and TRBJ2-5, is SAVISQKPSRDICQRGTSLTIQCQVDSQVTMMFWYRQQPGQSLTLIATANQGSEATYESGFVIDKFPISRPNLTFSTLTVSNMSPEDSSIYLCSVEGWGLETHYFGPGTRLLVL.